This T cell receptor (beta chain) emerged from a study of cytomegalovirus exposure and HLA in healthy donors. The PCR ran on 60 Vbeta and 13 Jbeta primers. The assay was immunoSEQ multiplex PCR, and TCRdb's table has in-frame clones only and misses some. The table lists fewer than 150,000 clones, approximately 77% of them singletons, with approximately 2% in the top ten. CDR1 and CDR2 (germline): SGHRS, YFSETQ. Trimming took 0 bases from V and 7 from J, leaving 10 bases between them. CDR3 size: 13 residues. The J gene is TRBJ2-5, the V gene TRBV5-1; perhaps TRBD1 as D (5 bases). Source material: PBMCs. The receptor was isolated from a young man in good health and CMV-seronegative. CDR3 protein: CASSLEGVGTQYF. The CDR3 DNA reads TGCGCCAGCAGCTTGGAAGGGGTTGGGACCCAGTACTTC.